Sequencing of this TCR beta chain was carried out in a study of regulatory T cells in long-lasting Graves disease. Study at large: Newly diagnosed Graves' patients had taken antithyroid drugs under 3 months. Whole-study results and caveats: Tissue studied was limited to peripheral blood, excluding thyroid tissue. Owing to a sample size that was small, accuracy may have been reduced.

Time point specified: newly diagnosed GD, antithyroid drugs for less than 3 months. The authors made the TCR library using RNA they extracted from PBMCs. This clonotype was seen ten or more times. Its antigen is not identified. Germline trimming cut 4 bases from V and 0 bases from J; bases unmatched to any gene: 7. CDR1 and CDR2 (germline): SGHNT, YYREEE (reference sequence). CDR3 length equals 15 residues. Arm-PCR of CDR3 regions with iRepertoire HTBI primers generated TCR beta libraries. Each CDR3 protein gets one entry after TCRdb re-called the multiplex PCR reads with MiXCR. The repertoire consists of 300,000 to 400,000 distinct CDR3 sequences, with 18% occurring once and the leading ten covering approximately 35%.

The clonotype originates from a female donor with Graves disease. The gene calls are TRBV5-4 and TRBJ2-7, with 7 bases identical to TRBD1. This sample comprised peripheral blood mononuclear cells (PBMCs), obtained at new diagnosis, from a patient treated with antithyroid drugs. The CDR3, as DNA: TGTGCCAGCAGCCCGCCGGGGACAGCCTCCTACGAGCAGTACTTC. Amino acids: CASSPPGTASYEQYF.